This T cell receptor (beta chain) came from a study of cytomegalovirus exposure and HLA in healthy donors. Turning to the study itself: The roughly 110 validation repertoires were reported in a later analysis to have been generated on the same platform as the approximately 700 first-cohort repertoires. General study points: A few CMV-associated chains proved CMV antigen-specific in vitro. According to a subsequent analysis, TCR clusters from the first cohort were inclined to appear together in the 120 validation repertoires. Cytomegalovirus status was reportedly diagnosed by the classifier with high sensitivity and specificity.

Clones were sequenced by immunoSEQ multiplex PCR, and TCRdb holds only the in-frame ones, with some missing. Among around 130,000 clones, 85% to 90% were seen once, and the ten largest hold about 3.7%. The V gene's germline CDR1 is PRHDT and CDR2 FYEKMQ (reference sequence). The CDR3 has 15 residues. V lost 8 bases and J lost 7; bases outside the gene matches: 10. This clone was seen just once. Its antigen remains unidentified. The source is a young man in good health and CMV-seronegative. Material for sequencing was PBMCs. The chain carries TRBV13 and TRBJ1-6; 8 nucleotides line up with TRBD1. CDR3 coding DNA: TGTGCCAGCGCGAACTACCGGGACAGGAATTCACCCCTCCACTTT. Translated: CASANYRDRNSPLHF.